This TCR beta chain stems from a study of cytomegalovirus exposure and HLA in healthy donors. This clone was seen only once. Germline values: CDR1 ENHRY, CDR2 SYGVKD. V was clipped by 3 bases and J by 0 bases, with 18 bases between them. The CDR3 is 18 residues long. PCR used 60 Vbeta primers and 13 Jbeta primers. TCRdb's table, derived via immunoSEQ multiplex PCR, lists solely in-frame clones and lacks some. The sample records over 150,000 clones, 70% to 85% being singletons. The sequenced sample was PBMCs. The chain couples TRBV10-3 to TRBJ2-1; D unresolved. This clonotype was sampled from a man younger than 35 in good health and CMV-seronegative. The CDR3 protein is CAISDGYLSRSSYNEQFF. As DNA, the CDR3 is TGTGCCATCAGTGACGGTTACCTGTCGCGAAGCTCCTACAATGAGCAGTTCTTC.